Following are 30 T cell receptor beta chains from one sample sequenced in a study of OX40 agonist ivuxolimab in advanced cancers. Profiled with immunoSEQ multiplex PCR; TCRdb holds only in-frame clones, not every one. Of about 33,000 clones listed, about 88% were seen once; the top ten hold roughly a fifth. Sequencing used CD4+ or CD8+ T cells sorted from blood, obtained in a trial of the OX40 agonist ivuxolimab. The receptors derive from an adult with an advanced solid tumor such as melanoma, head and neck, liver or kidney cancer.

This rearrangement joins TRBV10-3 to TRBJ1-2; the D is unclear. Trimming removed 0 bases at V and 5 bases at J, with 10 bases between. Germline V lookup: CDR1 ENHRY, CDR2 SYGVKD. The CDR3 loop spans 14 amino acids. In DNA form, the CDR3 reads TGTGCCATCAGTGAGTCGCCGGGCCCTTATGGCTACACCTTC. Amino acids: CAISESPGPYGYTF.

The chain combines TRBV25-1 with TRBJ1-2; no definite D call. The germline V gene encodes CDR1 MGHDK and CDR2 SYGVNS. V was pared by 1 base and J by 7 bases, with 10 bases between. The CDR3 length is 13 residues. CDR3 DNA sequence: TGTGCCAGCAGTGAATTGTACGGCTCTGGCTACACCTTC. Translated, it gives CASSELYGSGYTF.

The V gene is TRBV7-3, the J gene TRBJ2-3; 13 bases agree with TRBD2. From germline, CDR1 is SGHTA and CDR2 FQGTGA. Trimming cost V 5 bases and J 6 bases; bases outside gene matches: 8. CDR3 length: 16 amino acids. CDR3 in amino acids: CASSNGLAGELDTQYF. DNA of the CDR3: TGTGCCAGCAGCAACGGACTAGCGGGAGAATTGGATACGCAGTATTTT.

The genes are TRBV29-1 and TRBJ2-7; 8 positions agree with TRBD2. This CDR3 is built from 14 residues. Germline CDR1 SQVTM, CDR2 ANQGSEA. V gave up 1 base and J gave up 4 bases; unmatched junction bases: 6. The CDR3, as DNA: TGCAGCGTTGAAGTAACGGGAGGGCAATACGAGCAGTACTTC. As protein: CSVEVTGGQYEQYF.

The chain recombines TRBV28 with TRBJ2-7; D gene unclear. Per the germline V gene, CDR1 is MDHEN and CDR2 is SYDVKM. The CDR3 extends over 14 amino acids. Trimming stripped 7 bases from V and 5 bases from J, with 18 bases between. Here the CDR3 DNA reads TGTGCCAGCACCCTGGGTGAGGACGAGGACGAGCAGTACTTC. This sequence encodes CASTLGEDEDEQYF.

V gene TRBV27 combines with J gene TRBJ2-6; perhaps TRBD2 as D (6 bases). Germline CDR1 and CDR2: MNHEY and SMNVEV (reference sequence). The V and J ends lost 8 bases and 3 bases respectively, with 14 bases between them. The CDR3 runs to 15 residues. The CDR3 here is CASSGTRVGANVLTF. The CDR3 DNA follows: TGTGCCAGCTCGGGGACTCGGGTTGGGGCCAACGTCCTGACTTTC. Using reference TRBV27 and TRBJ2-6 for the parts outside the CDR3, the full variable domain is EAQVTQNPRYLITVTGKKLTVTCSQNMNHEYMSWYRQDPGLGLRQIYYSMNVEVTDKGDVPEGYKVSRKEKRNFPLILESPSPNQTSLYFCASSGTRVGANVLTFGAGSRLTVL.

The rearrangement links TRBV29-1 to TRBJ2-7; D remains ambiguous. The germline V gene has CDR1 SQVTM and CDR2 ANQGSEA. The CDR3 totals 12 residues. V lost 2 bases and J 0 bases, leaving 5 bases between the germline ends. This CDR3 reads CSVETGSYEQYF. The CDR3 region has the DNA TGCAGCGTTGAAACCGGCTCCTACGAGCAGTACTTC.

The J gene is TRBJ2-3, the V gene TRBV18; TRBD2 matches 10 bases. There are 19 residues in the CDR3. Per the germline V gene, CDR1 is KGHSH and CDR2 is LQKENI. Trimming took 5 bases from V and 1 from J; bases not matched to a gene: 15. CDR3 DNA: TGTGCCAGCTCAAGGACGTCCGAGCGGGGGGGCCCCGGCACAGATACGCAGTATTTT. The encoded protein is CASSRTSERGGPGTDTQYF.

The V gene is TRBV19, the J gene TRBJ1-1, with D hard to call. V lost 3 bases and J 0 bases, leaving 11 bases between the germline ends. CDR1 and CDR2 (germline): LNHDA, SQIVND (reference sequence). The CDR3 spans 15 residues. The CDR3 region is CASSISSLMNTEAFF. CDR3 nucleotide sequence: TGTGCCAGTAGTATTTCATCACTGATGAACACTGAAGCTTTCTTT.

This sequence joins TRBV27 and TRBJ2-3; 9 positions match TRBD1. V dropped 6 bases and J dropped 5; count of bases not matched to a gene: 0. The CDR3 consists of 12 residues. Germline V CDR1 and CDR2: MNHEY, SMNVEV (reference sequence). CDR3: CASRTGGDTQYF. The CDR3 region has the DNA TGTGCCAGCAGGACAGGGGGAGATACGCAGTATTTT.

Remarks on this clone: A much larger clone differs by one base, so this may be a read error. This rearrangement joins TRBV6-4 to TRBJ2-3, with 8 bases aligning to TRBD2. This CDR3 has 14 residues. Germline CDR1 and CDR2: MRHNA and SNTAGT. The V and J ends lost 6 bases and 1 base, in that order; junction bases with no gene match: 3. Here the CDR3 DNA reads TGTGCCAGCAGCATGACTAGCGGCACAGATACGCAGTATTTT. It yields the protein CASSMTSGTDTQYF.

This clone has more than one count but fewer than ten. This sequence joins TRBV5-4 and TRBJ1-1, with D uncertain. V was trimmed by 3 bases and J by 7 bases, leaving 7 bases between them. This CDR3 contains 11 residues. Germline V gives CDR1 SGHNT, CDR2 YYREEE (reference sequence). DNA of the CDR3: TGTGCCAGCAGCTATGCGGGTGAAGCTTTCTTT. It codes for CASSYAGEAFF.

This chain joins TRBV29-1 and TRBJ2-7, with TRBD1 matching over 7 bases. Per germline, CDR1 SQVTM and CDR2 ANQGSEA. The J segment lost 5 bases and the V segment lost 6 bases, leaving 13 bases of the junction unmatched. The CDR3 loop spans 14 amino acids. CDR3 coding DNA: TGCAGCGTCGACGTCCCGGGACAGTCTAACGAGCAGTACTTC. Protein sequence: CSVDVPGQSNEQYF.

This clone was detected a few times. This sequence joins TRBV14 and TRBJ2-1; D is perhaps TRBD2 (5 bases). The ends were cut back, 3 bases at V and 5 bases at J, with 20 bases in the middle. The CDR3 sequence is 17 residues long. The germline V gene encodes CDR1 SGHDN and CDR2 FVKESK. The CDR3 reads CASSHDSATARDNEQFF. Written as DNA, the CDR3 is TGTGCCAGCAGCCACGATTCCGCGACTGCGAGGGACAATGAGCAGTTCTTC.

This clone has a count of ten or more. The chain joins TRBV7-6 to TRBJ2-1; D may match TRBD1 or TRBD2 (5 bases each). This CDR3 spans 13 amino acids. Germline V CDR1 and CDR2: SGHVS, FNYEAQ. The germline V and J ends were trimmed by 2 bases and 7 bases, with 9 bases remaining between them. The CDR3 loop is CASSLRGDNEQFF. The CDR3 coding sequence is TGTGCCAGCAGCTTAAGAGGGGATAATGAGCAGTTCTTC.

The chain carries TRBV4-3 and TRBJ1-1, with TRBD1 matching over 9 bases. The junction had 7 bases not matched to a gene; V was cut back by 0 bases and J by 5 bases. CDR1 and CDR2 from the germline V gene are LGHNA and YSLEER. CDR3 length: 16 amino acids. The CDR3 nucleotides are TGCGCCAGCAGCCAAGAAAGCAGGGGACAGGGAACTGAAGCTTTCTTT. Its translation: CASSQESRGQGTEAFF.

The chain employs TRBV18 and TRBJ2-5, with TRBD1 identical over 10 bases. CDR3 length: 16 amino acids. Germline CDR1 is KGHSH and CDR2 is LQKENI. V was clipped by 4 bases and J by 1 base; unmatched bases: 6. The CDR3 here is CASSRAGTGVQETQYF. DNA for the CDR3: TGTGCCAGCTCACGAGCCGGGACAGGGGTCCAAGAGACCCAGTACTTC.

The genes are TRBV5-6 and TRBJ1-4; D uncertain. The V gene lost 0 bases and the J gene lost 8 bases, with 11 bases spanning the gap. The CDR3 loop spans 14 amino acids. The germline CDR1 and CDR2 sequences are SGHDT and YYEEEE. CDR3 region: CASSLDPVEEKLFF. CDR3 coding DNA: TGTGCCAGCAGCTTGGACCCTGTTGAAGAAAAACTGTTTTTT. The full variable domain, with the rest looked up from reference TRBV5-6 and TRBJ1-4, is DAGVTQSPTHLIKTRGQQVTLRCSPKSGHDTVSWYQQALGQGPQFIFQYYEEEERQRGNFPDRFSGHQFPNYSSELNVNALLLGDSALYLCASSLDPVEEKLFFGSGTQLSVL.

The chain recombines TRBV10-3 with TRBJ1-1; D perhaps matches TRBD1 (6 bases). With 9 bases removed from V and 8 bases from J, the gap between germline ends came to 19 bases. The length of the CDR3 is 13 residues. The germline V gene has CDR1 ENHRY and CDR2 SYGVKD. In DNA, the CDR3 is TGTGCCATTCGCTGGACAGAGCGAGCGGAAGCTTTCTTT. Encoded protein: CAIRWTERAEAFF.

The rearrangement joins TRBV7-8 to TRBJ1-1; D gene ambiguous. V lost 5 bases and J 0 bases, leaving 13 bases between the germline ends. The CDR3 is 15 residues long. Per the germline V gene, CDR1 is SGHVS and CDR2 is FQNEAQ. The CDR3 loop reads CASSPGSGMNTEAFF. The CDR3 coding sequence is TGTGCCAGCAGCCCAGGTTCGGGAATGAACACTGAAGCTTTCTTT.

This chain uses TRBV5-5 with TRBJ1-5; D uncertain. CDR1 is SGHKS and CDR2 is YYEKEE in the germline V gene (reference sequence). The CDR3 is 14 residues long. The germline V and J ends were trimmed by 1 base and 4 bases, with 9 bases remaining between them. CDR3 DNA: TGTGCCAGCAGCTTGAGTATGGCGAATCAGCCCCAGCATTTT. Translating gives CASSLSMANQPQHF.

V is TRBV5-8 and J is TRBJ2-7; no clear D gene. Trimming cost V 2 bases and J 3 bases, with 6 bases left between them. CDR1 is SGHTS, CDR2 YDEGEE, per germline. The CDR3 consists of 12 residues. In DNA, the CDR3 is TGTGCCAGCAGCTTCTACAGCTACGAGCAGTACTTC. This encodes CASSFYSYEQYF.

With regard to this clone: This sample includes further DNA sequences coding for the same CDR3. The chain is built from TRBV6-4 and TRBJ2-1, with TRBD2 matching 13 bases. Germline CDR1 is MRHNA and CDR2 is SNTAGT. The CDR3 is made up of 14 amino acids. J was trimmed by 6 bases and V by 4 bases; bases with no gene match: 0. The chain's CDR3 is CASSGLAGGNEQFF. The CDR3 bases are TGTGCCAGCAGTGGACTAGCGGGAGGCAATGAGCAGTTCTTC.

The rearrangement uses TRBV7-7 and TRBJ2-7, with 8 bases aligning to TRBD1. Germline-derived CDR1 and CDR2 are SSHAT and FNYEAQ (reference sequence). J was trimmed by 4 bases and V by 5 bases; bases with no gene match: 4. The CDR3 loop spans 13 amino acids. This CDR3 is CASSPGTGYEQYF. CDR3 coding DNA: TGTGCCAGCAGCCCGGGGACAGGATACGAGCAGTACTTC.

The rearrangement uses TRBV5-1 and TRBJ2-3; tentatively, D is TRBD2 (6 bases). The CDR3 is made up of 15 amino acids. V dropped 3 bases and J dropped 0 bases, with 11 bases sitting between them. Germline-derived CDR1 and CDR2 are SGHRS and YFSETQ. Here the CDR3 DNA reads TGCGCCAGCAGCTCCGGGACTTCTAGCACAGATACGCAGTATTTT. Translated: CASSSGTSSTDTQYF.

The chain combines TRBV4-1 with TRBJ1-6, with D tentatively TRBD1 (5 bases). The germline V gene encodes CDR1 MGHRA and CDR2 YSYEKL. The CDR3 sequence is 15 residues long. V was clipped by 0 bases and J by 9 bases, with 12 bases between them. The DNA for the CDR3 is TGCGCCAGCAGCCAAGAATGGGGGTTCGGTTCACCCCTCCACTTT. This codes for CASSQEWGFGSPLHF.

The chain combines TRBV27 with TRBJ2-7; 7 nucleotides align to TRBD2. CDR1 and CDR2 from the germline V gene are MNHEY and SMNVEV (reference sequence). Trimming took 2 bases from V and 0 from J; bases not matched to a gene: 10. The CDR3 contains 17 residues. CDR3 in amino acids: CASSLVGPGLYSYEQYF. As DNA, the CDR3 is TGTGCCAGCAGTTTAGTAGGTCCGGGACTATACTCCTACGAGCAGTACTTC.

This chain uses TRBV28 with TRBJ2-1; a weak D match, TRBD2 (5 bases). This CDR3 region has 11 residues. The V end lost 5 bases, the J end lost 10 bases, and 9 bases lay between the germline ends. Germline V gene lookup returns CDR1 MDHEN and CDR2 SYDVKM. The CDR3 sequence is CASSPGSEQFF. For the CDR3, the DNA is TGTGCCAGCAGTCCGGGGTCGGAGCAGTTCTTC.

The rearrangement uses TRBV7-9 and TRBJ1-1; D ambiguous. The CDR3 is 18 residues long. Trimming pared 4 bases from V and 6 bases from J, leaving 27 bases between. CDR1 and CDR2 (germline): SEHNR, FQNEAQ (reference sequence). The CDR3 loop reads CASSSNINPLMGDAEAFF. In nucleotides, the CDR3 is TGTGCCAGCAGCTCCAATATTAATCCCTTGATGGGTGACGCTGAAGCTTTCTTT.

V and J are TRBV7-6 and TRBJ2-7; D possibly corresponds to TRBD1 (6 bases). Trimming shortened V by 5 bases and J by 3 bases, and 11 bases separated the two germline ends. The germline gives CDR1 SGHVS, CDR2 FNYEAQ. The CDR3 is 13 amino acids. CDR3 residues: CASSPKGHYEQYF. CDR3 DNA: TGTGCCAGCAGCCCGAAGGGACACTACGAGCAGTACTTC.